This note documents a single T cell receptor beta chain sequence. Using immunoSEQ multiplex PCR, the repertoire was profiled, and TCRdb retains in-frame clones only, with some absent. Of 95,000 or so clones in the sample, approximately 95% are singletons; the top ten hold approximately 0.36%. This entry belongs to a study of technical replicates of blood from a handful of donors. The sample consisted of T cells isolated from PBMCs. This TCR derives from a human donor in good health.

In nucleotides, the CDR3 is TGTGCCAGCAGGTGGTGGACAGGGGTAGGCTATGGCTACACCTTC. Protein sequence: CASRWWTGVGYGYTF. This chain uses TRBV5-8 with TRBJ1-2, with 9 bases fitting TRBD1. The CDR3 loop spans 15 amino acids. V gave up 5 bases and J gave up 4 bases; unmatched junction bases: 9. Germline V lookup: CDR1 SGHTS, CDR2 YDEGEE.